This TCR beta chain was profiled in a study of shared clonotypes between healthy human individuals. Study in general: Researchers drew samples from a couple of women and three men aged 18 to 49.

The V end lost 1 base, the J end lost 6 bases, and 9 bases lay between the germline ends. The CDR3 has 14 amino acids. Germline V gene lookup returns CDR1 SGHTA and CDR2 FQGTGA. Study-wide points: Estimated richness values were generally larger in naive subsets than in memory subsets.

The data were produced by immunoSEQ multiplex PCR, yet TCRdb's version contains in-frame clones alone and is incomplete. Found here are about 2.3 million clones, 85% to 95% of them singletons; the top ten hold 0.37%. Points on this clone: Antigen specificity is unknown.

This clonotype originated in a man between 18 and 35 years old in good health. Some clones in this sample may be carry-over from other donors' samples. The chain has TRBV7-3 and TRBJ2-2; TRBD2 might be the D (5 bases). Sequencing used naive CD4+ T cells from PBMCs. Subset given: CD45RA+ positively selected. CDR3 sequence (DNA): TGTGCCAGCAGCTTAAGGTCGGGGTCCGGGGAGCTGTTTTTT. It translates to CASSLRSGSGELFF. Full variable domain (remainder filled in from reference TRBV7-3 and TRBJ2-2): GAGVSQTPSNKVTEKGKYVELRCDPISGHTALYWYRQSLGQGPEFLIYFQGTGAADDSGLPNDRFFAVRPEGSVSTLKIQRTERGDSAVYLCASSLRSGSGELFFGEGSRLTVL.